Listed below are T cell receptor beta chains from one sample, sequenced in a study of cytomegalovirus exposure and HLA in healthy donors. Measured with immunoSEQ multiplex PCR; TCRdb has only the in-frame clones, and not every one. The listing records tens of thousands of clones. Sequences were obtained from PBMCs. Source of these receptors: a woman aged 40-49 years in good health and CMV-seronegative. The conserved cysteine and the conserved F or W are not part of the CDR3 here.

cdr3_aa,j_call,v_call
ASSIGQGAPGELF,TRBJ2-2,TRBV19
ASSNRDSATQY,TRBJ2-3,TRBV7-9
ASSPGQGKSPLH,TRBJ1-6,TRBV18
ASRTGRSDTQY,TRBJ2-3,TRBV6-1
ASSLSGGAHNEQF,TRBJ2-1,TRBV6-6
ASSLANGATDTQY,TRBJ2-3,TRBV5-4
ASRRLAGGETQY,TRBJ2-5,TRBV6-5
ASSLSDQHAQIRSY,TRBJ2-3,TRBV27
ASSLAGGPGGVYEQY,TRBJ2-7,TRBV5-5
ASKTGQGATEAF,TRBJ1-1,TRBV6-5
ASSLSAGRGNQPQH,TRBJ1-5,TRBV28
AWSVRSQPQH,TRBJ1-5,TRBV30